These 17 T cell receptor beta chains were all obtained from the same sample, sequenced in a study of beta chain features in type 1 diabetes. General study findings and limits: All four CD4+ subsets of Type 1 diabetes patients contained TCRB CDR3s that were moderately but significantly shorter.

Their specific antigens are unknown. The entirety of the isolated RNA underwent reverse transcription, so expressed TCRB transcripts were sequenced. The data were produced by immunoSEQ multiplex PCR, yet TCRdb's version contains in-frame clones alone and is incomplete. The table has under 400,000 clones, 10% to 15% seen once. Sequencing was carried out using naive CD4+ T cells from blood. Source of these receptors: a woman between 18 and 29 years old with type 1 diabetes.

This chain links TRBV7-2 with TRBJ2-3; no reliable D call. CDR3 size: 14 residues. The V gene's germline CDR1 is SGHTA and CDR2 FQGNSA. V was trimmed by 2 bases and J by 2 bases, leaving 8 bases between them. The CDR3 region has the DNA TGTGCCAGCAGCTTAATCTCCCCCACAGATACGCAGTATTTT. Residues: CASSLISPTDTQYF.

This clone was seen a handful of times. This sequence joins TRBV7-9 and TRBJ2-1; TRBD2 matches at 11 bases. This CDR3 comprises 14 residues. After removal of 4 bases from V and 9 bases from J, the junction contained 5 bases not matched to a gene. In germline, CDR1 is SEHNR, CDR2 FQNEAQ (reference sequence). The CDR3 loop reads CASSSLAGVSEQFF. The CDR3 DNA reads TGTGCCAGCAGCTCACTAGCGGGAGTTAGTGAGCAGTTCTTC. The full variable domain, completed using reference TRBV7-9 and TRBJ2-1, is DTGVSQNPRHKITKRGQNVTFRCDPISEHNRLYWYRQTLGQGPEFLTYFQNEAQLEKSRLLSDRFSAERPKGSFSTLEIQRTEQGDSAMYLCASSSLAGVSEQFFGPGTRLTVL.

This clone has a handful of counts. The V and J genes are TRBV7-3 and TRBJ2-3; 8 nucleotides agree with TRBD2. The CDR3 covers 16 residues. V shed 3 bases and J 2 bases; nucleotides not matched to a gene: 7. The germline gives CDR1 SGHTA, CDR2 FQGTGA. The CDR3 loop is CASSLNLAGPTDTQYF. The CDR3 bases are TGTGCCAGCAGCTTGAACTTAGCGGGGCCCACAGATACGCAGTATTTT.

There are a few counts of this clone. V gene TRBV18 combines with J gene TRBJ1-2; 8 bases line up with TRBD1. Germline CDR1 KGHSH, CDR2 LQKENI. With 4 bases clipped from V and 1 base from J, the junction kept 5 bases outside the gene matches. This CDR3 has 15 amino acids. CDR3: CASSQGQGGNYGYTF. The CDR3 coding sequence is TGTGCCAGCTCACAAGGACAGGGTGGTAACTATGGCTACACCTTC.

The CDR3 bases are TGTGCTAGTGGTTTAGGGGGGGGTAACACCGGGGAGCTGTTTTTT. This codes for CASGLGGGNTGELFF. The genes are TRBV12-5 and TRBJ2-2; maybe TRBD2 (7 bases). Germline CDR1 reads LGHNT; CDR2 reads FRNRAP. The ends were cut back, 3 bases at V and 2 bases at J, with 10 bases in the middle. The CDR3 totals 15 residues.

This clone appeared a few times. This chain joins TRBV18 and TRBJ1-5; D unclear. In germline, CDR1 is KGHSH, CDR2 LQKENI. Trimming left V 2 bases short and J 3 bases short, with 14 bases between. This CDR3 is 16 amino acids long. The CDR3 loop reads CASSPSPNRLNQPQHF. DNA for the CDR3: TGTGCCAGCTCACCAAGCCCGAACCGACTCAATCAGCCCCAGCATTTT. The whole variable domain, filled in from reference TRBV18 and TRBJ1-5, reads NAGVMQNPRHLVRRRGQEARLRCSPMKGHSHVYWYRQLPEEGLKFMVYLQKENIIDESGMPKERFSAEFPKEGPSILRIQQVVRGDSAAYFCASSPSPNRLNQPQHFGDGTRLSIL.

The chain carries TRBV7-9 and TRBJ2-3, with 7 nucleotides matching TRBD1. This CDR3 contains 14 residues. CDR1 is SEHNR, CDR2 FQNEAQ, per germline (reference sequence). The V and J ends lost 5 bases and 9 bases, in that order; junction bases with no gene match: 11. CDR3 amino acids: CASSPGQDLVTQYF. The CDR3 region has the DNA TGTGCCAGCAGCCCAGGACAGGACCTGGTCACGCAGTATTTT.

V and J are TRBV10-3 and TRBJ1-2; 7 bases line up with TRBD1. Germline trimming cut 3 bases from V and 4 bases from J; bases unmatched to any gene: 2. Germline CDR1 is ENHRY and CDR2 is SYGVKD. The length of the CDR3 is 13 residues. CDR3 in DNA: TGTGCCATCAGTGATGGGACAGTCTATGGCTACACCTTC. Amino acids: CAISDGTVYGYTF.

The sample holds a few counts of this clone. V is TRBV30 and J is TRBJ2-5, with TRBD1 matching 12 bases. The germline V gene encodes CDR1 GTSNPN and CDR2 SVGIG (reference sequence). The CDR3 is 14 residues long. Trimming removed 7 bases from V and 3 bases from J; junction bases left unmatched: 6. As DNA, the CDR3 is TGTGCCTTGCGGGACAGGGGGCGCGAAGAGACCCAGTACTTC. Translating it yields CALRDRGREETQYF.

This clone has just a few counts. Written as DNA, the CDR3 is TGTGCCAGCAGCCCCCTGCGTAATGAGCAGTACTTC. Its protein is CASSPLRNEQYF. The gene calls are TRBV7-9 and TRBJ2-7; D is uncertain. V lost 5 bases and J lost 7, with 12 bases in between. Germline CDR1 is SEHNR and CDR2 is FQNEAQ (reference sequence). This CDR3 region has 12 residues.

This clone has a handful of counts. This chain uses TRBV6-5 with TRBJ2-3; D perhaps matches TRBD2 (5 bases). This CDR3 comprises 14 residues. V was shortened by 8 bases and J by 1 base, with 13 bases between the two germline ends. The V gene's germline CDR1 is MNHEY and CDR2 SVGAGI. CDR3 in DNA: TGTGCCAGCCAAAGCCTCGGGGGCACAGATACGCAGTATTTT. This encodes CASQSLGGTDTQYF.

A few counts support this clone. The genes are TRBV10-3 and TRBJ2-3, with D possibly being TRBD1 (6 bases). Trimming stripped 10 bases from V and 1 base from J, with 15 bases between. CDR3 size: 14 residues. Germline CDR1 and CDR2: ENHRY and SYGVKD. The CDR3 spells CATMGRGRTDTQYF. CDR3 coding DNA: TGTGCCACGATGGGCAGGGGACGCACAGATACGCAGTATTTT.

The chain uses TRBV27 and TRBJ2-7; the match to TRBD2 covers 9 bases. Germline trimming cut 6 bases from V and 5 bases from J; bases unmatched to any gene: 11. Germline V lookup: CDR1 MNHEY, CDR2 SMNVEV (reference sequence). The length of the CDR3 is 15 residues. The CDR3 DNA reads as TGTGCCAGCAGAGTAGCGGGAGTTGGTGTGGACGAGCAGTACTTC. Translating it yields CASRVAGVGVDEQYF.

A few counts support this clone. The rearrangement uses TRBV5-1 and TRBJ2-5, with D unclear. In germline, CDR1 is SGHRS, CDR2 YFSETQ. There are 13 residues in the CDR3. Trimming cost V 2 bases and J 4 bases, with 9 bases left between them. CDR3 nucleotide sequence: TGCGCCAGCAGCTTTGGTGAGGTAGAGACCCAGTACTTC. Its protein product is CASSFGEVETQYF.

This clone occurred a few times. The CDR3 is CASSRIPQVDTEAFF. The CDR3 DNA follows: TGTGCCAGCAGCCGTATACCACAGGTAGACACTGAAGCTTTCTTT. This sequence joins TRBV7-9 and TRBJ1-1, with a possible D match to TRBD1 (5 bases). CDR3 length: 15 amino acids. CDR1 and CDR2 (germline): SEHNR, FQNEAQ (reference sequence). The V end was cut by 5 bases, the J end by 3 bases, with 16 bases between.

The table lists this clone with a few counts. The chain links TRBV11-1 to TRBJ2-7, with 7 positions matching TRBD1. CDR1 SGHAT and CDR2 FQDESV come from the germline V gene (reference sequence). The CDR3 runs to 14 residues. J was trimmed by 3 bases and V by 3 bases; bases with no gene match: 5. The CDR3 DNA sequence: TGTGCCAGCAGCTTTGGGACAGAGATCTACGAGCAGTACTTC. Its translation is CASSFGTEIYEQYF.

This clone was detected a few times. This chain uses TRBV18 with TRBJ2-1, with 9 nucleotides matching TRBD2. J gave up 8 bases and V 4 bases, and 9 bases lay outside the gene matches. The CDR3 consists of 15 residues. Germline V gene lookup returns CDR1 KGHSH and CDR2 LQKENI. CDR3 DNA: TGTGCCAGCTCACTGTCGCGGGGGGGTCTGGATGAGCAGTTCTTC. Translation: CASSLSRGGLDEQFF.